The present T cell receptor (beta chain) was sequenced within a study of cytomegalovirus exposure and HLA in healthy donors (dated by TCRdb to the late 2010s). Background on the whole study: An earlier analysis of about 530 of the donors reported about 260 Gb of sequence data and some 110 million unique TCR beta sequences obtained from 150 million to 200 million T cells. All discovery cohort repertoires had been generated on a single sequencing platform. The number of typed donors differed by locus: roughly 629-640 for A, B, C, DRB1 and DQB1; 500 to 550 for DQA1; 600 to 610 for DPA1; and around 490 for DPB1. The study combined high-throughput TCR immunosequencing, statistical association of individual TCRs with disease status, and machine learning to predict cytomegalovirus infection status. The study aimed to test whether signatures of past pathogen exposure could be identified by cataloging public T cell receptors. On average, over 200,000 unique TCR beta nucleotide sequences were sequenced per donor among 398 genotyped donors of the cohort, with roughly 20% of those sequences being non-productive. In an earlier analysis of 587 of the donors, high-throughput TCR beta sequencing was used to judge whether each TCR beta V gene segment behaved as functional or pseudogenic. A separate validation cohort of more than 100 different subjects was used in addition to the approximately 610-subject first cohort. Using immunosequencing, the study profiled T cell repertoires from 640 or so subjects and related those repertoires to cytomegalovirus serostatus. The genetic ancestry cluster associated with self-reported Caucasian donors included roughly four fifths of the roughly 360 genotyped donors. In the later analysis, no new phenotypic data were used to find candidate immune exposures; instead, reliance was placed on TCR beta sequences and their occurrence across donors. A few DR-DQ haplotypes were treated as single units for association and clustering because of strong linkage in the cohort. A later analysis re-analyzed previously published TCR beta repertoires from 550 to 700 donors and added high-resolution HLA genotyping to study TCR occurrence patterns. Roughly 300 gigabases of sequencing data and approximately 85 million unique TCR sequences were included in an early release covering under 650 HLA-typed donors. A later genetic analysis took genome-wide SNP genotypes for about 65% of the 666 donors and used that subset as a discovery cohort. Both class I and class II loci were covered by HLA typing, at four-digit resolution. Donor age, sex, ethnicity and CMV serostatus were collected together with the repertoire data.

In the case of this clone: The target of this receptor is not known. No quality values exist for individual bases; no much larger clone is one base distant.

Overall study outcomes, separate from this receptor: At a false discovery rate of 0.05, a later analysis linked approximately 18,000 TCR beta sequences to specific HLA alleles. It was suggested by the authors that the approach could potentially be generalized to other disease states and immunological phenotypes. Compared with the 666-donor mean, donors in an Asian-associated ancestry cluster had fewer N-insertions in productive TCRs, according to a later genetic analysis. The only immune exposure information available for the cohort was CMV serostatus. An association between a missense DCLRE1C variant and V-gene and J-gene trimming of TCR beta chains was found in a later genetic analysis and replicated in an independent cohort. While some public TCRs were present in many individuals, most TCR sequences turned up only very rarely across donors. Sequencing depth was assumed to be roughly uniform across donors in the presence/absence analyses, though that assumption may not hold. A later analysis found that most CMV-associated TCR beta chains appeared HLA-restricted, with HLA associations seemingly driven largely by CMV exposure. An earlier analysis of around 600 of the donors showed that most TCR beta V segments appeared in productive rearrangements either about 90% or about 30% of the time, which broadly matched IMGT annotations. The cohort was sequenced for TCR beta chains only, and without alpha or paired-chain data the features that could be detected were limited. In vitro tests confirmed that a few of the cytomegalovirus-associated TCR beta chains recognize cytomegalovirus antigens. In a later analysis, the rate of TCR association differed among HLA loci, with DRB1 alleles having the most associated TCRs and HLA-C alleles having the fewest. According to a later analysis, parvovirus B19, influenza, CMV and Epstein-Barr virus appeared linked to several top co-occurrence clusters. A further reported finding was that TCR beta sequences accurately predicted the HLA-A and HLA-B alleles for most subjects in the first cohort. When HLA alleles, especially DR and DQ, strongly co-occurred, TCR associations were difficult to assign to individual alleles. Because HLA typing was unavailable for some donors at each locus, only the typed subset was used in association tests. The classifier was reported to diagnose cytomegalovirus status with high specificity and sensitivity in both the original and validation cohorts. Linkage disequilibrium might explain the correlated functional status among segregating V segments, but an unknown experimental factor could not be excluded. A cluster of highly shared sequence variants was judged likely to represent a technical artifact of the sequencing pipeline. Fewer than 20 rarely observed V segments, including chromosome 9 orphons, were excluded from the earlier analysis of approximately 500 of the donors because counts were too low. In the study, 164 TCR beta chains were listed as associated with cytomegalovirus. A later analysis found that HLA-associated TCR beta chains were more clonally expanded and had lower generation probabilities than equally common non-associated chains.

The cohort comprised fewer than 750 healthy bone marrow donors. At the time of sampling, all cohort members were nominally healthy, though unrecorded immune exposures were likely present. The donor was CMV seronegative and belonged to the group of approximately 320 seronegative cohort members. Every donor gave a peripheral blood sample, and the peripheral blood mononuclear cells from that sample were used for TCR beta sequencing. Genomic DNA extraction from the blood cell samples was performed with the Qiagen DNeasy Blood Extraction Kit. The library was built by means of the immunoSEQ multiplex PCR assay. The multiplex PCR relied on a mix of 60 forward primers for TCR Vbeta segments and 13 reverse primers for TCR Jbeta segments. Amplification of the CDR3 region of rearranged TCR beta genes was performed with a multiplex PCR assay on genomic DNA. On the Illumina HiSeq System, the amplified TCR beta libraries were sequenced as 87-base-pair reads. Per the authors' processing: A later analysis tallied roughly 78 million unique TCR beta chains across the 666 repertoires, and about 12 million of those chains were shared by two or more donors. Raw reads were error-corrected and collapsed into unique sequences with a nearest-neighbor algorithm that merged closely related sequences to remove PCR and sequencing errors. To assign V, D and J gene segments, CDR3 sequences were aligned to IMGT reference sequences. Each retained sequence needed at least a six-nucleotide match to both a V gene segment and a J gene segment. A rearrangement counted as productive if the CDR3 had no stop codons and remained in frame with V and J, and every other rearrangement counted as non-productive. Following IMGT convention, CDR3 was defined as the stretch from the second conserved V-encoded cysteine to the conserved J-encoded phenylalanine. The earlier analysis of a few hundred of the donors excluded sequences that lacked an unambiguous match to a single V gene segment. In an earlier analysis of 500 to 750 of the donors, V segments were called functional above 56.7% productive rearrangements and were called segregating when the between-donor standard deviation exceeded 5%. A statistical classification framework was built to diagnose cytomegalovirus status from the catalog of TCR beta chain sequences. A later analysis assigned V and J genes by comparing TCR nucleotide sequences with IMGT/GENE-DB human TR gene sequences. A later analysis assigned CDR3 sequences and most-parsimonious VDJ recombination scenarios with the TCRdist pipeline. In a later analysis, every TCR beta chain was defined by the combination of its CDR3 amino acid sequence and its V-gene family, and reads without a unique V-gene family were dropped. As a way to deal with suspected cross-contamination and a sequencing artifact, a later analysis dropped approximately 590 nucleotide sequences that were highly shared and had low generation probability. In a later analysis, a clonal expansion index for each public chain was calculated from normalized within-repertoire ranks of inferred template counts. A later analysis computed generation probabilities with a VDJ recombination model fitted to out-of-frame rearrangements, and checked the results against IGoR. In a later analysis, TCR-TCR, TCR-HLA and TCR-CMV co-occurrence was scored with hypergeometric tests, and a repertoire-size bias correction was applied to TCR pairs. In a later analysis, false discovery rates were estimated by permuting HLA or CMV assignments 20 times. In a later analysis, co-occurring TCRs were grouped with DBSCAN, and TCRdist sequence similarity was added when clustering was performed within HLA-allele-positive subsets. For co-occurrence clustering, repertoires with fewer than 30,000 or more than 120,000 public chains were excluded, along with about five repertoires with anomalous nucleotide sharing. The source is immuneACCESS, and TCRdb retained only in-frame sequences with V and J called. Part of the clones is not carried over; for the studies checked, unresolved V genes explain less than half of this, and the remainder is unexplained. V and J calls and clone size are given by that table; D and trimming were obtained from the DNA. The sample records around 220,000 clones, roughly 80% of which are singletons. The leading ten clones occupy more than 1.3% of the sample.

Material: PBMCs. The TCR sequence derives from a girl aged 5 to 17 in good health and CMV-seronegative.

The encoded CDR3 is CASSQDPYPGQGAGNTIYF. The DNA sequence is TGCGCCAGCAGCCAAGATCCCTATCCGGGACAGGGGGCAGGAAACACCATATATTTT. The chain is encoded by TRBV4-1 joined to TRBJ1-3; 12 central nucleotides agree with TRBD1. CDR1 is given as MGHRA and CDR2 as YSYEKL, both from the germline V gene. The CDR3 runs 19 amino acids, cysteine and phenylalanine included. The read is trimmed to its CDR3 DNA, 57 bases read in frame from base 1. V ends up 0 bases short and J 4 bases short, with an unmatched junction base count of 10.